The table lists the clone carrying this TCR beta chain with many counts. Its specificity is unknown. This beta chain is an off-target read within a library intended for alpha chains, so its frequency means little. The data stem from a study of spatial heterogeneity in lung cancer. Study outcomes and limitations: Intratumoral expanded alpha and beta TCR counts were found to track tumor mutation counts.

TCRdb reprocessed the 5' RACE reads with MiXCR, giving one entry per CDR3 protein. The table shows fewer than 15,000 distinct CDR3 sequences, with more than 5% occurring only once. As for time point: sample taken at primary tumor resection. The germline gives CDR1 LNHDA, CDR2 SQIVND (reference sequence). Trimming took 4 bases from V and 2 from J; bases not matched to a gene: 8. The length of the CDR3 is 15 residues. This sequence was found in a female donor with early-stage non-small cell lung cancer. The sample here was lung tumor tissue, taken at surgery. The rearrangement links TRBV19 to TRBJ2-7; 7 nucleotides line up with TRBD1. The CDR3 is CASSNDRVGTYEQYF. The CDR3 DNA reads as TGTGCCAGTAGTAACGACAGGGTCGGTACCTACGAGCAGTACTTC. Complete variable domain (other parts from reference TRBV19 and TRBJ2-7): DGGITQSPKYLFRKEGQNVTLSCEQNLNHDAMYWYRQDPGQGLRLIYYSQIVNDFQKGDIAEGYSVSREKKESFPLTVTSAQKNPTAFYLCASSNDRVGTYEQYFGPGTRLTVT.